Detailed here is one TCR beta chain. The sample originates from a study of cytomegalovirus exposure and HLA in healthy donors. PCR employed 60 Vbeta and 13 Jbeta primers. The protocol was immunoSEQ multiplex PCR, while the TCRdb copy is restricted to in-frame clones and leaves out a portion. The repertoire includes fewer than 350,000 clones, around 90% of them detected once, and roughly 2.3% sits in the top ten. CDR1 and CDR2 (germline): SNHLY, FYNNEI. This CDR3 spans 17 amino acids. V was pared by 4 bases and J by 3 bases, with 12 bases of the junction left unmatched. This chain uses TRBV2 with TRBJ2-1; 7 bases are shared with TRBD1. The material sequenced was PBMCs. The receptor's source is a woman aged 18-29 years in good health and CMV-seronegative. The CDR3 bases are TGTGCCAGCAGTGCGGGTCCCGCAGGGGGAAGCTACAATGAGCAGTTCTTC. Translated, it gives CASSAGPAGGSYNEQFF.